The 9 T cell receptor beta chains presented below share a single source sample, sequenced in a study of OX40 agonist ivuxolimab in advanced cancers. Produced via immunoSEQ multiplex PCR; TCRdb's table is partial and in-frame only. The data hold 50,000 to 55,000 clones, with around 89% observed a single time. The specimen was CD4+ or CD8+ T cells sorted from blood, collected in a trial of the OX40 agonist ivuxolimab. These receptors came from an adult with an advanced solid tumor such as melanoma, head and neck, liver or kidney cancer.

The chain has TRBV18 and TRBJ2-5, with 8 nucleotides matching TRBD2. The V and J ends lost 3 bases and 7 bases, in that order; junction bases with no gene match: 4. The CDR3 loop spans 13 amino acids. The germline V gene encodes CDR1 KGHSH and CDR2 LQKENI. CDR3 loop: CASSPSGAGTQYF. CDR3 coding DNA: TGTGCCAGCTCACCTAGCGGGGCAGGGACCCAGTACTTC.

This clone turned up a few times. The V gene is TRBV10-3, the J gene TRBJ1-2, with TRBD1 as a possible D gene (5 bases). Germline V gene sequence: CDR1 ENHRY, CDR2 SYGVKD. The ends were cut back, 5 bases at V and 7 bases at J, with 17 bases in the middle. This CDR3 spans 14 amino acids. The CDR3 coding sequence is TGTGCCATCAGTAGCCGGGACGGGCAGGTTGGCTACACCTTC. It specifies CAISSRDGQVGYTF.

The CDR3 DNA is TGTGCCAGCAGCGGGACAGGGGGGTACAATGAGCAGTTCTTC. It specifies CASSGTGGYNEQFF. V is TRBV9 and J is TRBJ2-1; TRBD1 matches at 10 bases. CDR3 length: 14 amino acids. The V segment lost 3 bases and the J segment 4 bases; nucleotides outside the gene matches: 1. The germline gives CDR1 SGDLS, CDR2 YYNGEE.

The chain joins TRBV5-4 to TRBJ2-3; D not resolved. Germline V gene data show CDR1 as SGHNT and CDR2 as YYREEE (reference sequence). With 0 bases removed from V and 2 bases from J, the gap between germline ends came to 13 bases. CDR3 length equals 16 residues. Here the CDR3 DNA reads TGTGCCAGCAGCTTGGACGGGCCCGGTCACACAGATACGCAGTATTTT. It translates to CASSLDGPGHTDTQYF.

The rearrangement uses TRBV4-3 and TRBJ1-5; TRBD1 matches at 11 bases. Trimming at V came to 3 bases and at J to 4 bases, leaving 2 bases not matched to a gene. The CDR3 totals 15 residues. Germline loops: CDR1 LGHNA, CDR2 YSLEER. The CDR3 DNA is TGCGCCAGCAGCCAGGGGACAGGGGGGAATCAGCCCCAGCATTTT. Translated, it gives CASSQGTGGNQPQHF.

This clone has a single count. The genes are TRBV28 and TRBJ1-5; D is ambiguous. The germline CDR1 and CDR2 sequences are MDHEN and SYDVKM. V was clipped by 2 bases and J by 7 bases, with 6 bases between them. This CDR3 spans 12 amino acids. CDR3 residues: CASSLRIQPQHF. CDR3 bases: TGTGCCAGCAGTTTACGGATCCAGCCCCAGCATTTT.

The chain recombines TRBV19 with TRBJ1-4; D perhaps matches TRBD1 (5 bases). Germline-derived CDR1 and CDR2 are LNHDA and SQIVND (reference sequence). V was clipped by 4 bases and J by 8 bases, with 11 bases between them. There are 13 residues in the CDR3. CDR3 nucleotide sequence: TGTGCCAGTAGTAACAGTAGGGGCGAAAAACTGTTTTTT. Its translation is CASSNSRGEKLFF.

The chain links TRBV28 to TRBJ1-1; 7 bases map to TRBD1. Germline loops: CDR1 MDHEN, CDR2 SYDVKM. The CDR3 loop spans 15 amino acids. Germline trimming cut 1 base from V and 6 bases from J; bases unmatched to any gene: 8. CDR3 in amino acids: CASSLSLTGISEAFF. In nucleotides, the CDR3 is TGTGCCAGCAGTTTATCATTGACAGGGATCTCTGAAGCTTTCTTT.

In its sample, this clone was seen once. Here the CDR3 DNA reads TGTGCCAGCGCCCAGACGGACGAGGGTCAAGAGACCCAGTACTTC. It translates to CASAQTDEGQETQYF. This rearrangement joins TRBV6-4 to TRBJ2-5; D perhaps matches TRBD2 (5 bases). Trimming took off 8 bases at V and 2 bases at J, with 18 bases between the two ends. The CDR3 contains 15 residues. Germline CDR1 MRHNA, CDR2 SNTAGT.